One T cell receptor (beta chain) is described in this entry. The source of the sample is a study of blood T cell repertoires in COVID-19. V lost 1 base to trimming and J lost 3 bases, with 5 bases between them. Germline V lookup: CDR1 SQVTM, CDR2 ANQGSEA. CDR3 length: 12 amino acids. Clones were sequenced by immunoSEQ multiplex PCR, and TCRdb holds only the in-frame ones, with some missing. The sample has some 240,000 clones, more than 65% seen once; the top ten hold 3.4%. Sequencing was done on a sample of PBMCs or T cells enriched from blood (not recorded which). This TCR derives from a middle-aged man who had recovered from COVID-19. The rearrangement joins TRBV29-1 to TRBJ2-3; no definite D call. Here the CDR3 reads CSVEVGTDTQYF. CDR3 in DNA: TGCAGCGTTGAAGTCGGGACAGATACGCAGTATTTT.